A single sample is the source of the 23 T cell receptor beta chains below, sequenced in a study of blood T cell repertoires in COVID-19. Data came from immunoSEQ multiplex PCR; TCRdb stores just in-frame clones and leaves some out. The repertoire holds some 150,000 clones, with roughly 80% as singletons. Sequenced input: peripheral blood. The receptors shown here come from a woman in her 40s with active or convalescent COVID-19.

The V gene is TRBV29-1, the J gene TRBJ1-1, with 9 bases matching TRBD1. V trimming: 7 bases; J trimming: 0 bases; junction bases outside the gene matches: 9. Looked up from germline, CDR1 is SQVTM and CDR2 is ANQGSEA. CDR3 length: 15 amino acids. This CDR3 reads CSDRTGACMNTEAFF. The CDR3, as DNA: TGCAGCGACCGGACAGGGGCCTGCATGAACACTGAAGCTTTCTTT.

The V call is TRBV18, the J call TRBJ1-1; no definite D call. Germline V CDR1 and CDR2: KGHSH, LQKENI. The CDR3 totals 16 residues. V lost 3 bases and J lost 4, with 18 bases in between. The DNA of the CDR3 is TGTGCCAGCTCACCCGGTCGGACTCCAAAGAGCACTGAAGCTTTCTTT. Protein product: CASSPGRTPKSTEAFF.

The chain joins TRBV28 to TRBJ1-4, with D possibly being TRBD1 (5 bases). The CDR3 covers 16 residues. Germline V gene lookup returns CDR1 MDHEN and CDR2 SYDVKM. Trimming cost V 6 bases and J 0 bases, with 14 bases left between them. The CDR3 protein is CASSTPRGATNEKLFF. The CDR3 nucleotides are TGTGCCAGCAGCACACCTCGGGGGGCAACTAATGAAAAACTGTTTTTT.

The rearrangement uses TRBV2 and TRBJ2-7; TRBD2 might be the D (5 bases). The CDR3 runs 16 residues. In germline, CDR1 is SNHLY, CDR2 FYNNEI. Trimming cost V 6 bases and J 1 base, with 19 bases left between them. As DNA, the CDR3 is TGTGCCAGCAGCTACGCCCTAGCAGGAACTTCCTACGAGCAGTACTTC. It yields the protein CASSYALAGTSYEQYF.

V and J are TRBV5-1 and TRBJ2-1, with TRBD2 identical over 13 bases. J lost 12 bases, V lost 0 bases, and 6 bases had no gene match. Germline V gene lookup returns CDR1 SGHRS and CDR2 YFSETQ. The CDR3 extends over 15 amino acids. The CDR3 bases are TGCGCCAGCAGCTTGGGGACTAGCGGGGGCCACGGGCAGTTCTTC. It specifies CASSLGTSGGHGQFF.

With respect to this clone: Mismatch with germline at one junction end may stem from a read error. V and J are TRBV28 and TRBJ2-7, with TRBD1 as a possible D gene (5 bases). Germline CDR1 reads MDHEN; CDR2 reads SYDVKM. This CDR3 contains 13 residues. CDR3 DNA sequence: TGTGCCGTGCCGTACCCCCCCCGACAGAAAAAACACTTC. Protein sequence: CAVPYPPRQKKHF.

The gene calls are TRBV25-1 and TRBJ2-3, with D unresolved. V dropped 7 bases and J dropped 6 bases, with 20 bases sitting between them. The CDR3 sequence is 15 residues long. Germline V CDR1 and CDR2: MGHDK, SYGVNS. The CDR3 sequence is CASIPQWNYQDTQYF. The CDR3 region has the DNA TGTGCCAGCATCCCCCAGTGGAACTATCAGGATACGCAGTATTTT.

This rearrangement joins TRBV6-5 to TRBJ2-1; TRBD2 is a possible D gene (6 bases). The CDR3 runs to 14 residues. Trimming removed 6 bases at V and 5 bases at J, with 14 bases between. The germline V gene has CDR1 MNHEY and CDR2 SVGAGI. CDR3 amino acids: CASSSGWEDNEQFF. CDR3 DNA sequence: TGTGCCAGCAGCTCCGGGTGGGAGGACAATGAGCAGTTCTTC.

The chain employs TRBV4-3 and TRBJ2-3, with 10 bases identical to TRBD2. Germline CDR1 LGHNA, CDR2 YSLEER. J lost 0 bases, V lost 0 bases, and 12 bases had no gene match. The CDR3 totals 20 residues. The CDR3 loop is CASSQDLVGSGRTSTDTQYF. DNA of the CDR3: TGCGCCAGCAGCCAAGATTTAGTCGGTAGCGGGAGGACTAGCACAGATACGCAGTATTTT.

This clone turned up a few times. The chain links TRBV28 to TRBJ1-2; maybe TRBD1 (5 bases). Trimming took off 0 bases at V and 8 bases at J, with 16 bases between the two ends. Germline CDR1 MDHEN, CDR2 SYDVKM. The CDR3 consists of 15 residues. The DNA for the CDR3 is TGTGCCAGCAGTTTATGGGCAGGGACTCAGACCGGCTACACCTTC. It translates to CASSLWAGTQTGYTF.

This clone was seen a handful of times. The chain is built from TRBV7-2 and TRBJ2-6, with 8 nucleotides matching TRBD1. Germline V gene lookup returns CDR1 SGHTA and CDR2 FQGNSA. The trim removed 4 bases at V and 0 bases at J, leaving 11 bases unmatched. The CDR3 is made up of 19 amino acids. The CDR3 sequence: CASSSARRDRISGANVLTF. CDR3 bases: TGTGCCAGCAGCTCGGCTCGCCGGGACAGGATCTCTGGGGCCAACGTCCTGACTTTC.

The table lists this clone with a count of one. V usage is TRBV3-1 (or the pseudogene TRBV3-2) and J usage is TRBJ1-1, with a weak D call TRBD1 (5 bases). V was clipped by 4 bases and J by 3 bases, with 9 bases between them. This CDR3 is built from 13 residues. Germline V gene sequence: CDR1 LGHDT, CDR2 YNNKEL (reference sequence). The CDR3 coding sequence is TGTGCCAGCAGCCCCGGACACTACACTGAAGCTTTCTTT. Its translation: CASSPGHYTEAFF.

The chain recombines TRBV19 with TRBJ2-6, with TRBD1 matching over 11 bases. This CDR3 contains 16 residues. CDR1 is LNHDA and CDR2 is SQIVND in the germline V gene (reference sequence). V dropped 4 bases and J dropped 4; count of bases not matched to a gene: 3. The CDR3: CASSRDRGTGANVLTF. CDR3 bases: TGTGCCAGTAGTAGGGACAGGGGGACGGGGGCCAACGTCCTGACTTTC.

This clone was counted once. The J gene is TRBJ1-1, the V gene TRBV6-5; no reliable D call. V was cut by 5 bases and J by 0 bases, with 7 bases left in between. The CDR3 contains 13 residues. CDR1 is MNHEY, CDR2 SVGAGI, per germline. As DNA, the CDR3 is TGTGCCAGCAGTCCCATCATGAACACTGAAGCTTTCTTT. Translating gives CASSPIMNTEAFF.

V gene TRBV5-1 combines with J gene TRBJ2-5, with 13 bases lining up with TRBD2. Germline values: CDR1 SGHRS, CDR2 YFSETQ. This CDR3 has 16 amino acids. J gave up 6 bases and V 3 bases, and 8 bases lay outside the gene matches. DNA for the CDR3: TGCGCCAGCAGCTCCGGGACTAGCGGGGCGCGGAAGACCCAGTACTTC. This translates into CASSSGTSGARKTQYF.

This clone has ten or more counts. This chain joins TRBV10-2 and TRBJ1-2, with D hard to call. Trimming took off 8 bases at V and 5 bases at J, with 12 bases between the two ends. Germline assignment: CDR1 WSHSY and CDR2 SAAADI. The CDR3 contains 12 residues. The CDR3 nucleotides are TGCGCCAGCTCTGGGCTCGGATATGGCTACACCTTC. This sequence encodes CASSGLGYGYTF.

The V gene is TRBV10-2, the J gene TRBJ1-2; 11 positions agree with TRBD1. Germline V gene lookup returns CDR1 WSHSY and CDR2 SAAADI. The CDR3 spans 14 residues. V shed 0 bases, J shed 8 bases, and the junction held 2 bases outside the gene matches. In nucleotides, the CDR3 is TGCGCCAGCAGTGAGTCGGGACAGGGGGGCGGCTACACCTTC. Its protein is CASSESGQGGGYTF.

This clone was seen a single time. The V call is TRBV30, the J call TRBJ2-2; 11 nucleotides line up with TRBD1. Germline trimming cut 3 bases from V and 0 bases from J; bases unmatched to any gene: 3. The germline gives CDR1 GTSNPN, CDR2 SVGIG (reference sequence). CDR3 size: 16 residues. This CDR3 is CAWRGGQGANTGELFF. CDR3 nucleotides: TGTGCCTGGAGGGGGGGACAGGGGGCGAACACCGGGGAGCTGTTTTTT. Full variable domain (remainder filled in from reference TRBV30 and TRBJ2-2): SQTIHQWPATLVQPVGSPLSLECTVEGTSNPNLYWYRQAAGRGLQLLFYSVGIGQISSEVPQNLSASRPQDRQFILSSKKLLLSDSGFYLCAWRGGQGANTGELFFGEGSRLTVL.

In the case of this clone: The sample contains more than one DNA sequence encoding this CDR3. The chain recombines TRBV7-2 with TRBJ1-2; TRBD1 matches 10 bases. V dropped 1 base and J dropped 4; count of bases not matched to a gene: 0. Germline CDR1 is SGHTA and CDR2 is FQGNSA. This CDR3 comprises 14 residues. CDR3 in amino acids: CASSLGTGGYGYTF. The CDR3 coding sequence is TGTGCCAGCAGCTTAGGGACAGGGGGCTATGGCTACACCTTC.

The chain employs TRBV6-2 or TRBV6-3 and TRBJ1-5, with D tentatively TRBD1 (5 bases). The CDR3 loop spans 15 amino acids. Deletions cut 7 bases from V and 2 bases from J, with 15 bases between. CDR1 MNHEY and CDR2 SVGEGT come from the germline V gene. The CDR3 loop reads CASTPWGEGNQPQHF. The CDR3 coding sequence is TGTGCCAGCACCCCTTGGGGGGAGGGCAATCAGCCCCAGCATTTT.

The chain recombines TRBV28 with TRBJ1-1; maybe TRBD1 (5 bases). The CDR3 runs to 13 residues. With 5 bases removed from V and 1 base from J, the gap between germline ends came to 8 bases. Germline CDR1 and CDR2: MDHEN and SYDVKM. CDR3 sequence (DNA): TGTGCCAGCAGTCCACAGGCGAACACTGAAGCTTTCTTT. Translating it yields CASSPQANTEAFF.

This clone has only a few counts. The chain carries TRBV6-2 or TRBV6-3 and TRBJ2-7; D uncertain. CDR3 length equals 12 residues. With 3 bases removed from V and 5 bases from J, the gap between germline ends came to 8 bases. Germline V gene lookup returns CDR1 MNHEY and CDR2 SVGEGT. CDR3 sequence (DNA): TGTGCCAGCAGTTATCCTTCGGACGAGCAGTACTTC. Its protein product is CASSYPSDEQYF.

This chain connects TRBV27 to TRBJ2-7; 13 bases fit TRBD2. Germline CDR1 and CDR2: MNHEY and SMNVEV (reference sequence). J lost 2 bases, V lost 5 bases, and 6 bases had no gene match. The CDR3 is 16 residues long. For the CDR3, the DNA is TGTGCCAGCAGTCCACGACTAGCGGGAGGCCCCTACGAGCAGTACTTC. This encodes CASSPRLAGGPYEQYF.